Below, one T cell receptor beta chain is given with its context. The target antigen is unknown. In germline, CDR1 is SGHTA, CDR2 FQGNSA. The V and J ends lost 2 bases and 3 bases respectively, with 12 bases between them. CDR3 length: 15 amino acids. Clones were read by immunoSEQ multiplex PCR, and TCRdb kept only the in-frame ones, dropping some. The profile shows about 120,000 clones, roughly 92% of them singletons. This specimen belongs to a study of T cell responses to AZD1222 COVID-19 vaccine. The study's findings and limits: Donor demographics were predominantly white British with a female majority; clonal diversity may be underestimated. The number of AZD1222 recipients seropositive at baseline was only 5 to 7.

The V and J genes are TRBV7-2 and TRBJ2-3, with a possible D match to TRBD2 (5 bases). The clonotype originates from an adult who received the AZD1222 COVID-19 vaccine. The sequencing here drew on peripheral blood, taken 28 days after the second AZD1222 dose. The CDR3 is CASSLFGSGTDTQYF. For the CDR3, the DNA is TGTGCCAGCAGCTTATTTGGGAGTGGTACAGATACGCAGTATTTT.